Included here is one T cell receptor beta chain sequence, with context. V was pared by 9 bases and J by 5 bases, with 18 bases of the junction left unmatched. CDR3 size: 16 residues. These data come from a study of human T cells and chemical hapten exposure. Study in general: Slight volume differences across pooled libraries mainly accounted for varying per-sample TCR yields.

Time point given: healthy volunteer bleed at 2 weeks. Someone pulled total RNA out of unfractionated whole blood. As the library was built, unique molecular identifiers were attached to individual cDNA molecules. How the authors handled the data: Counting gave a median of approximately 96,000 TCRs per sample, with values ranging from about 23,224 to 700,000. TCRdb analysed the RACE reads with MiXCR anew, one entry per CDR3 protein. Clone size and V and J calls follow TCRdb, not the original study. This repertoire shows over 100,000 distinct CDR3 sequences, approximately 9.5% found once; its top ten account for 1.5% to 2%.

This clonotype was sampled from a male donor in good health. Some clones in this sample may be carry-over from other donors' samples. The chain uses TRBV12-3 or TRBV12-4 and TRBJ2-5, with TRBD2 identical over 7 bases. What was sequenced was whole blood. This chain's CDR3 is CASKGAGGGKGETQYF. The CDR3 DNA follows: TGTGCCAGTAAGGGAGCGGGCGGGGGAAAAGGGGAGACCCAGTACTTC.